The TCR beta chain under discussion was sequenced for a study of T cell repertoires in cytomegalovirus infection. Study information: Public TCR beta signatures marked donors with CMV infection and the matching HLA.

This clonotype came up a few times. TCRdb passed the reads through MiXCR, listing each CDR3 protein once. Altogether some 150,000 distinct CDR3 sequences are present, 23% being singletons, with the ten largest covering around 9.9%. The receptor comes from a human donor in good health (CMV status not recorded). Some clones in this sample may be carry-over from other donors' samples. Sequencing was performed on PBMCs.

The CDR3 region is CASSQKAQGIKANYGYTF. CDR3 DNA: TGTGCCAGCAGCCAGAAGGCTCAGGGAATCAAAGCTAACTATGGCTACACCTTC. The gene calls are TRBV3-1 and TRBJ1-2; perhaps TRBD1 as D (5 bases). CDR1 and CDR2 from the germline V gene are LGHDT and YNNKEL (reference sequence). Trimming removed 3 bases from V and 0 bases from J, with 20 bases in between. This CDR3 has 18 residues.